The clone carrying this T cell receptor (beta chain) was detected a few times. The data were produced by immunoSEQ multiplex PCR, yet TCRdb's version contains in-frame clones alone and is incomplete. This sample has 250,000 or so clones, with about 89% found just once. The data were obtained in a study of blood T cell repertoires in COVID-19. CDR1 and CDR2 from the germline V gene are SQVTM and ANQGSEA. The CDR3 is 16 amino acids. The germline V and J ends were trimmed by 1 base and 0 bases, with 13 bases remaining between them. This sequence joins TRBV29-1 and TRBJ2-1; D ambiguous. Input material: PBMCs or T cells enriched from blood (not recorded which). The source of this sequence is a man aged 40-49 years who had recovered from COVID-19. The CDR3 spells CSVEGPIRGSYNEQFF. In DNA form, the CDR3 reads TGCAGCGTTGAAGGTCCGATTAGAGGCTCCTACAATGAGCAGTTCTTC.